The 25 T cell receptor beta chains presented below share a single source sample, sequenced in a study of T cells in Graves' hyperthyroidism and ophthalmopathy (dated 2019 in TCRdb). Library preparation used multiplex PCR. Sequencing was performed on an Illumina HiSeq 2000. TCR beta CDR3 regions were amplified from RNA transcripts. The first round of RT-PCR for the TCR CDR3 was performed with the HTBI primer set and the Qiagen OneStep RT-PCR kit. TCRdb reprocessed the public reads (quality trimming at Q25 with fastp, clone calling with MiXCR) and kept in-frame beta chains. One record per CDR3 amino acid sequence lists the most common genes and DNA. Present in this sample are around 300,000 distinct CDR3 sequences, about 20% of which were seen just once. The biggest ten clones account for 50% to 75% of the sample. The sample comprised blood. Receptor source: a young man with Graves' ophthalmopathy.

This clonotype has a count of ten or more. The V and J genes are TRBV24-1 and TRBJ2-1; TRBD2 matches 10 bases. V lost 10 bases and J lost 5; bases outside the gene matches: 7. CDR1 and CDR2 from the germline V gene are KGHDR and SFDVKD. This CDR3 has 14 residues. Here the CDR3 reads CATGVAGGNNEQFF. In DNA form, the CDR3 reads TGTGCCACGGGTGTAGCGGGAGGCAACAATGAGCAGTTCTTC.

This clonotype was seen a handful of times. The chain combines TRBV10-2 with TRBJ2-7; D is unresolved. V shed 8 bases and J shed 5 bases, with 7 bases lying between them. CDR3 size: 10 residues. Germline V gives CDR1 WSHSY, CDR2 SAAADI. CDR3 loop: CASGLDEQYF. In DNA, the CDR3 is TGCGCCAGCGGATTGGACGAGCAGTACTTC.

There are a few counts of this clonotype. The rearrangement links TRBV19 to TRBJ2-1; TRBD1 aligns across 12 bases. The CDR3 is made up of 18 amino acids. Germline V gene sequence: CDR1 LNHDA, CDR2 SQIVND (reference sequence). With V trimmed by 2 bases and J by 7 bases, 12 bases remained unmatched. The chain's CDR3 is CASSIRGPGQGAQNEQFF. CDR3 nucleotides: TGTGCCAGTAGTATAAGGGGACCGGGACAGGGGGCTCAGAATGAGCAGTTCTTC. Full variable domain (rest looked up from reference TRBV19 and TRBJ2-1): DGGITQSPKYLFRKEGQNVTLSCEQNLNHDAMYWYRQDPGQGLRLIYYSQIVNDFQKGDIAEGYSVSREKKESFPLTVTSAQKNPTAFYLCASSIRGPGQGAQNEQFFGPGTRLTVL.

Details on this clonotype: A single base separates this from a much larger clone, so it may be a read error. The V gene is TRBV5-1, the J gene TRBJ2-3, with D unclear. This CDR3 is built from 12 residues. Germline CDR1 SGHRS, CDR2 YFSETQ. The CDR3: CASSSVTDAQYF. The CDR3 nucleotides are TGCGCCAGCAGCTCTGTTACAGATGCGCAGTATTTT.

The table lists this clonotype with a few counts. The V call is TRBV6-1, the J call TRBJ1-4; no firm D call. This CDR3 has 13 amino acids. Germline CDR1 and CDR2: MNHNS and SASEGT. V lost 7 bases and J 7 bases, leaving 13 bases between the germline ends. The CDR3 here is CASNRGRAEKLFF. CDR3 nucleotide sequence: TGTGCCAGCAATCGGGGAAGGGCTGAAAAACTGTTTTTT.

The V call is TRBV3-1, the J call TRBJ2-7; D assignment may be TRBD1 or TRBD2 (5 bases each). CDR1 LGHDT and CDR2 YNNKEL come from the germline V gene (reference sequence). Between the trimmed V and J ends, which lost 4 bases and 5 bases, there was a span of 12 bases. The CDR3 consists of 13 residues. CDR3 DNA: TGTGCCAGCAGCCCCTCGGGGCGGAACGAGCAGTACTTC. It yields the protein CASSPSGRNEQYF.

This clonotype has ten or more counts. This chain connects TRBV11-2 to TRBJ2-5; 8 bases are shared with TRBD1. This CDR3 comprises 15 residues. J was trimmed by 4 bases and V by 3 bases; bases with no gene match: 7. From germline, CDR1 is SGHAT and CDR2 FQNNGV. This CDR3 is CASSFQGAQGETQYF. The CDR3 coding sequence is TGTGCCAGCAGCTTCCAGGGGGCGCAAGGAGAGACCCAGTACTTC.

The CDR3 loop is CASSVLAGVTEQYF. The CDR3 DNA sequence: TGTGCCAGCAGTGTCCTAGCGGGAGTAACCGAGCAGTACTTC. The chain uses TRBV2 and TRBJ2-7; the match to TRBD2 covers 10 bases. V lost 4 bases and J lost 6; bases outside the gene matches: 6. CDR3 length: 14 amino acids. Germline V gene data show CDR1 as SNHLY and CDR2 as FYNNEI.

This clonotype was picked up a small number of times. This may be a read error: a much more frequent sequence differs by one nucleotide. The CDR3 sequence is CASSLGGASRTETFF. CDR3 sequence (DNA): TGTGCCAGCAGCTTAGGAGGGGCGAGTCGCACTGAAACTTTCTTT. The chain carries TRBV7-9 and TRBJ1-1; D may be TRBD1 (5 bases). The CDR3 is 15 amino acids. CDR1 and CDR2 from the germline V gene are SEHNR and FQNEAQ (reference sequence).

This clonotype was seen a few times. This chain links TRBV5-1 with TRBJ1-1; 10 bases match TRBD1. Trimming took 4 bases from V and 7 from J; bases not matched to a gene: 7. The CDR3 runs to 14 residues. Germline V gene sequence: CDR1 SGHRS, CDR2 YFSETQ. The CDR3 reads CASSTTRTGGEAFF. In DNA, the CDR3 is TGCGCCAGCAGCACAACCCGGACAGGGGGTGAAGCTTTCTTT.

This sequence joins TRBV18 and TRBJ1-3; 8 bases map to TRBD1. V lost 3 bases, J lost 9 bases, and 10 bases stayed unmatched. Germline values: CDR1 KGHSH, CDR2 LQKENI. The CDR3 length is 15 residues. CDR3 sequence reads: CASSPAGGSEVTIYF. The CDR3 DNA sequence: TGTGCCAGCTCACCCGCAGGGGGCTCGGAGGTCACCATATATTTT.

The chain couples TRBV5-8 to TRBJ2-3; D may be TRBD1 (6 bases). Deletions cut 4 bases from V and 0 bases from J, with 18 bases between. CDR1 is SGHTS and CDR2 is YDEGEE in the germline V gene. The CDR3 sequence is 17 residues long. The DNA of the CDR3 is TGTGCCAGCAGCACTTCCCAGGGGCTAGATAGCACAGATACGCAGTATTTT. This codes for CASSTSQGLDSTDTQYF. Variable domain in full (rest from reference TRBV5-8 and TRBJ2-3): EAGVTQSPTHLIKTRGQQATLRCSPISGHTSVYWYQQALGLGLQFLLWYDEGEERNRGNFPPRFSGRQFPNYSSELNVNALELEDSALYLCASSTSQGLDSTDTQYFGPGTRLTVL.

The sample holds many counts of this clonotype. This sequence joins TRBV5-1 and TRBJ2-7; 8 bases line up with TRBD1. CDR3 length equals 13 residues. The J segment lost 5 bases and the V segment lost 4 bases, leaving 5 bases of the junction unmatched. Germline values: CDR1 SGHRS, CDR2 YFSETQ. Here the CDR3 reads CASSVGQGDEQYF. CDR3 coding DNA: TGCGCCAGCAGCGTCGGACAGGGTGACGAGCAGTACTTC.

This clonotype was seen a few times. The gene calls are TRBV5-4 and TRBJ2-2; 10 nucleotides agree with TRBD1. Germline lookup yields CDR1 SGHNT and CDR2 YYREEE (reference sequence). Trimming removed 6 bases from V and 6 bases from J; junction bases left unmatched: 5. The CDR3 spans 14 residues. The CDR3 bases are TGTGCCAGCACCGGGGACAGGGGCGCCGGGGAGCTGTTTTTT. Its translation: CASTGDRGAGELFF. The complete variable domain, with remaining parts taken from reference TRBV5-4 and TRBJ2-2, reads ETGVTQSPTHLIKTRGQQVTLRCSSQSGHNTVSWYQQALGQGPQFIFQYYREEENGRGNFPPRFSGLQFPNYSSELNVNALELDDSALYLCASTGDRGAGELFFGEGSRLTVL.

There are many counts of this clonotype. This sequence joins TRBV28 and TRBJ1-2; D unclear. Looked up from germline, CDR1 is MDHEN and CDR2 is SYDVKM. Deletions cut 6 bases from V and 5 bases from J, with 16 bases between. This CDR3 spans 14 amino acids. CDR3 residues: CASSLRTDRYGYTF. The CDR3 DNA sequence: TGTGCCAGCAGCCTTCGTACGGACCGGTATGGCTACACCTTC.

This chain joins TRBV5-5 and TRBJ2-1; no reliable D call. Trimming stripped 1 base from V and 6 bases from J, with 8 bases between. The germline V gene encodes CDR1 SGHKS and CDR2 YYEKEE (reference sequence). This CDR3 contains 13 residues. The CDR3 nucleotides read TGTGCCAGCAGCTTGTTTTCGGTCAATGAGCAGTTCTTC. Protein sequence: CASSLFSVNEQFF.

This clonotype has only a few counts. The chain is built from TRBV11-2 and TRBJ2-1, with TRBD2 matching 9 bases. Germline CDR1 is SGHAT and CDR2 is FQNNGV. V trimming: 7 bases; J trimming: 5 bases; junction bases outside the gene matches: 12. The CDR3 length is 16 residues. The CDR3, as DNA: TGTGCCAGCATCCCAACAGCGGGAGGCGGAAACAATGAGCAGTTCTTC. This sequence encodes CASIPTAGGGNNEQFF.

About this clonotype: A much larger clone lies a single base off, so this may be a read error. V and J are TRBV11-2 and TRBJ2-3; 8 bases line up with TRBD1. V dropped 8 bases and J dropped 5; count of bases not matched to a gene: 15. Germline V lookup: CDR1 SGHAT, CDR2 FQNNGV. The CDR3 is 16 amino acids. In DNA form, the CDR3 reads TGTGCCAGCGGCTCGAGACTCGGACAGGGAGGAGATACGCAGTATTTT. It translates to CASGSRLGQGGDTQYF. The full variable domain, in which reference TRBV11-2 and TRBJ2-3 provide the parts outside the CDR3, is EAGVAQSPRYKIIEKRQSVAFWCNPISGHATLYWYQQILGQGPKLLIQFQNNGVVDDSQLPKDRFSAERLKGVDSTLKIQPAKLEDSAVYLCASGSRLGQGGDTQYFGPGTRLTVL.

In its sample, this clonotype was seen many times. The chain recombines TRBV3-1 with TRBJ1-2; D possibly corresponds to TRBD1 (6 bases). The germline CDR1 and CDR2 sequences are LGHDT and YNNKEL (reference sequence). Trimming pared 4 bases from V and 2 bases from J, leaving 14 bases between. The CDR3 contains 15 residues. The DNA for the CDR3 is TGTGCCAGCAGCCCTTACACAACAGGGAACTATGGCTACACCTTC. It translates to CASSPYTTGNYGYTF.

The V and J genes are TRBV12-3 or TRBV12-4 and TRBJ1-1, with a possible D match to TRBD1 (5 bases). V was shortened by 3 bases and J by 5 bases, with 10 bases between the two germline ends. The CDR3 is made up of 13 amino acids. This chain's CDR3 is CASSLLGVTEAFF. In DNA form, the CDR3 reads TGTGCCAGCAGTTTGTTAGGGGTGACTGAAGCTTTCTTT.

The chain couples TRBV6-1 to TRBJ2-1; D may be TRBD2 (5 bases). CDR3 length: 13 residues. V was pared by 8 bases and J by 10 bases, with 18 bases between. Germline CDR1 MNHNS, CDR2 SASEGT. The CDR3 sequence is CASQATTFYEQFF. CDR3 DNA: TGTGCCAGCCAAGCGACTACCTTTTACGAGCAGTTCTTC.

The chain employs TRBV20-1 and TRBJ2-7; D remains ambiguous. CDR3 length: 14 amino acids. CDR1 is DFQATT, CDR2 SNEGSKA, per germline (reference sequence). V lost 1 base and J lost 3, with 13 bases in between. CDR3 sequence: CSARVSRPNYEQYF. CDR3 in DNA: TGCAGTGCTAGAGTGTCTAGGCCAAACTACGAGCAGTACTTC.

This clonotype was seen many times. The J gene is TRBJ2-1, the V gene TRBV20-1; D perhaps matches TRBD2 (5 bases). Trimming removed 0 bases from V and 7 bases from J, with 16 bases in between. The CDR3 loop spans 15 amino acids. CDR1 is DFQATT and CDR2 is SNEGSKA in the germline V gene (reference sequence). CDR3 loop: CSARDYVGVINEQFF. The CDR3 DNA reads as TGCAGTGCTAGAGATTACGTGGGAGTGATTAATGAGCAGTTCTTC.

This chain links TRBV5-5 with TRBJ2-5; no reliable D call. From germline, CDR1 is SGHKS and CDR2 YYEKEE (reference sequence). This CDR3 spans 13 amino acids. Trimming pared 4 bases from V and 7 bases from J, leaving 14 bases between. CDR3 amino acids: CASSGWGSGTQYF. CDR3 DNA sequence: TGTGCCAGCAGCGGCTGGGGTAGTGGGACCCAGTACTTC.

The rearrangement links TRBV3-1 to TRBJ2-1; 9 bases agree with TRBD2. The junction had 5 bases not matched to a gene; V was cut back by 4 bases and J by 7 bases. The CDR3 runs 14 residues. The germline CDR1 and CDR2 sequences are LGHDT and YNNKEL (reference sequence). The chain's CDR3 is CASSRRTSGNEQFF. The CDR3, as DNA: TGTGCCAGCAGCCGCCGAACTAGCGGGAATGAGCAGTTCTTC.